A selection of T cell receptor beta chains follows, all from one sample in a study of Graves' ophthalmopathy and Graves' hyperthyroidism. Each CDR3 protein is one row after TCRdb ran MiXCR on the multiplex PCR reads. This table holds 680,000 or so distinct CDR3 sequences, 22% found once. The material sequenced was peripheral blood. The receptor set was obtained from a woman aged 18 to 35 with stable Graves' hyperthyroidism. Some clones in this sample may be carry-over from other donors' samples. Both conserved end residues are part of each CDR3. Each record gives: clone size, D gene, V gene, J gene, CDR3 protein, CDR3 DNA. The D gene is left open where the match is weak. The size entry is marked missing in some rows and otherwise reads once, few, many or a size class.

clone size: NA
D gene: TRBD1
V gene: TRBV27
J gene: TRBJ1-2
CDR3 protein: CASSLSTGTGGYTF
CDR3 DNA: TGTGCCAGCAGTCTCTCAACCGGGACAGGTGGCTACACCTTC

clone size: NA
D gene: NA
V gene: TRBV2
J gene: TRBJ1-2
CDR3 protein: CASTIGAVPGDYGYTF
CDR3 DNA: TGTGCCAGCACGATAGGAGCCGTCCCGGGGGACTATGGCTACACCTTC

clone size: few
D gene: TRBD1
V gene: TRBV6-1
J gene: TRBJ1-2
CDR3 protein: CASRRDRADYGYTF
CDR3 DNA: TGTGCCAGCAGGCGGGACAGGGCGGACTATGGCTACACCTTC

clone size: NA
D gene: TRBD1
V gene: TRBV27
J gene: TRBJ1-6
CDR3 protein: CASSPRGLYGNSPLHF
CDR3 DNA: TGTGCCAGCAGTCCGAGGGGGCTATACGGTAATTCACCCCTCCACTTT

clone size: few
D gene: NA
V gene: TRBV12-3/TRBV12-4
J gene: TRBJ1-1
CDR3 protein: CASSYASEAFF
CDR3 DNA: TGTGCCAGCAGTTACGCCAGTGAAGCTTTCTTT

clone size: NA
D gene: NA
V gene: TRBV28
J gene: TRBJ2-7
CDR3 protein: CASSPTEGSFYEQYF
CDR3 DNA: TGTGCCAGCAGTCCCACCGAGGGATCTTTTTACGAGCAGTACTTC

clone size: NA
D gene: NA
V gene: TRBV30
J gene: TRBJ1-5
CDR3 protein: CAWSEDSNQPQHF
CDR3 DNA: TGTGCCTGGAGTGAGGACAGCAATCAGCCCCAGCATTTT

clone size: many
D gene: NA
V gene: TRBV19
J gene: TRBJ1-5
CDR3 protein: CASNRLGGSNQPQHF
CDR3 DNA: TGTGCCAGTAATCGGCTAGGCGGGAGCAATCAGCCCCAGCATTTT

clone size: NA
D gene: NA
V gene: TRBV12-3/TRBV12-4
J gene: TRBJ2-5
CDR3 protein: CASSLDTYQETQYF
CDR3 DNA: TGTGCCAGCAGTTTAGACACGTACCAAGAGACCCAGTACTTC

clone size: NA
D gene: NA
V gene: TRBV19
J gene: TRBJ2-6
CDR3 protein: CASSIFHSTISGANVLTF
CDR3 DNA: TGTGCCAGTAGTATTTTCCACAGTACAATCTCTGGGGCCAACGTCCTGACTTTC

clone size: many
D gene: NA
V gene: TRBV6-2/TRBV6-3
J gene: TRBJ2-5
CDR3 protein: CASSPRRGLQETQYF
CDR3 DNA: TGTGCCAGCAGCCCACGACGCGGCCTCCAAGAGACCCAGTACTTC

clone size: NA
D gene: TRBD1
V gene: TRBV4-3
J gene: TRBJ2-7
CDR3 protein: CASSQAGQGPSHEQYF
CDR3 DNA: TGCGCCAGCAGCCAAGCCGGACAGGGTCCCTCCCACGAGCAGTACTTC

clone size: many
D gene: NA
V gene: TRBV5-1
J gene: TRBJ1-5
CDR3 protein: CASSLDSPGEQPQHF
CDR3 DNA: TGCGCCAGCAGCTTGGACTCCCCGGGAGAGCAGCCCCAGCATTTT

clone size: NA
D gene: TRBD1
V gene: TRBV27
J gene: TRBJ1-2
CDR3 protein: CASSLGPGQSYGYTF
CDR3 DNA: TGTGCCAGCAGTCTTGGACCGGGACAGAGCTATGGCTACACCTTC

clone size: many
D gene: NA
V gene: TRBV30
J gene: TRBJ1-3
CDR3 protein: CAWSVSFSGNTIYF
CDR3 DNA: TGTGCCTGGAGTGTATCATTCTCTGGAAACACCATATATTTT

clone size: many
D gene: NA
V gene: TRBV12-3/TRBV12-4
J gene: TRBJ1-1
CDR3 protein: CASGNFVNTEAFF
CDR3 DNA: TGTGCCAGCGGCAATTTCGTGAACACTGAAGCTTTCTTT

clone size: NA
D gene: TRBD1
V gene: TRBV18
J gene: TRBJ1-5
CDR3 protein: CASSAPRDRGDQPQHF
CDR3 DNA: TGTGCCAGCTCAGCACCCCGGGACAGGGGGGATCAGCCCCAGCATTTT

clone size: NA
D gene: NA
V gene: TRBV19
J gene: TRBJ1-5
CDR3 protein: CASSIGEYQPQHF
CDR3 DNA: TGTGCCAGTAGTATAGGGGAGTATCAGCCCCAGCATTTT

clone size: many
D gene: NA
V gene: TRBV28
J gene: TRBJ1-2
CDR3 protein: CASSSPGRNYGYTF
CDR3 DNA: TGTGCCAGCAGTTCTCCAGGGAGAAACTATGGCTACACCTTC

clone size: once
D gene: TRBD1
V gene: TRBV15
J gene: TRBJ2-5
CDR3 protein: CATSRDPGTVQETQYF
CDR3 DNA: TGTGCCACCAGCAGAGATCCTGGGACAGTCCAAGAGACCCAGTACTTC

clone size: many
D gene: TRBD2
V gene: TRBV6-2/TRBV6-3
J gene: TRBJ2-7
CDR3 protein: CASSYNRGPGLAEVYEQYF
CDR3 DNA: TGTGCCAGCAGTTACAATCGCGGTCCGGGACTAGCGGAAGTCTACGAGCAGTACTTC

clone size: NA
D gene: NA
V gene: TRBV6-5
J gene: TRBJ1-2
CDR3 protein: CASSYTPNWDYTF
CDR3 DNA: TGTGCCAGCAGTTACACGCCGAACTGGGACTACACCTTC

clone size: few
D gene: NA
V gene: TRBV6-2/TRBV6-3
J gene: TRBJ2-7
CDR3 protein: CASSYSDFYEQYF
CDR3 DNA: TGTGCCAGCAGTTACTCCGACTTTTACGAGCAGTACTTC

clone size: many
D gene: NA
V gene: TRBV6-2/TRBV6-3
J gene: TRBJ2-5
CDR3 protein: CASSSDLGPETQYF
CDR3 DNA: TGTGCCAGCAGTTCCGATCTGGGGCCGGAGACCCAGTACTTC

clone size: NA
D gene: NA
V gene: TRBV28
J gene: TRBJ2-7
CDR3 protein: CASSPPWDEQYF
CDR3 DNA: TGTGCCAGCAGTCCACCTTGGGACGAGCAGTACTTC

clone size: many
D gene: TRBD1
V gene: TRBV2
J gene: TRBJ2-7
CDR3 protein: CASSPGQGADEQYF
CDR3 DNA: TGTGCCAGCAGTCCGGGACAGGGGGCCGACGAGCAGTACTTC

clone size: many
D gene: NA
V gene: TRBV6-2/TRBV6-3
J gene: TRBJ1-5
CDR3 protein: CAGSPGQPQHF
CDR3 DNA: TGTGCCGGCTCCCCTGGTCAGCCCCAGCATTTT

clone size: NA
D gene: NA
V gene: TRBV27
J gene: TRBJ2-7
CDR3 protein: CASSFGRGDYEQYF
CDR3 DNA: TGTGCCAGCAGTTTTGGCAGGGGGGACTACGAGCAGTACTTC

clone size: few
D gene: TRBD1
V gene: TRBV5-1
J gene: TRBJ1-3
CDR3 protein: CASSPTGSGSTIYF
CDR3 DNA: TGCGCCAGCAGCCCGACAGGGTCTGGAAGCACCATATATTTT

clone size: many
D gene: TRBD1
V gene: TRBV19
J gene: TRBJ1-2
CDR3 protein: CASSTGQGYGYTF
CDR3 DNA: TGTGCCAGTAGTACAGGACAGGGATATGGCTACACCTTC

clone size: many
D gene: TRBD1
V gene: TRBV28
J gene: TRBJ2-7
CDR3 protein: CASSSTGQGGYEQHF
CDR3 DNA: TGTGCCAGCAGTTCGACGGGACAGGGGGGTTACGAGCAGCACTTC

clone size: many
D gene: NA
V gene: TRBV20-1
J gene: TRBJ1-6
CDR3 protein: CSASMKDINSPLHF
CDR3 DNA: TGCAGTGCTAGCATGAAGGACATCAATTCACCCCTCCACTTT